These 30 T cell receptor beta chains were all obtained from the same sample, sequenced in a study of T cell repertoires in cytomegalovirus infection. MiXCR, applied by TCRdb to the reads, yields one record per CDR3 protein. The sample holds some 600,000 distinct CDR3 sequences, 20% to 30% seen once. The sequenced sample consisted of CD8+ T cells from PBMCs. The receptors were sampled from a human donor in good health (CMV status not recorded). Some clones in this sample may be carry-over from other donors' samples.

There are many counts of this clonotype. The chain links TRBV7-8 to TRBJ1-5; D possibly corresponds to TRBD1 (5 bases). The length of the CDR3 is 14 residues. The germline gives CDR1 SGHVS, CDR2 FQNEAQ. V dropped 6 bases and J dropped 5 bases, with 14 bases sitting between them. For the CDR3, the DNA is TGTGCCAGCAGTTTCCAGGGTCGGTATCAGCCCCAGCATTTT. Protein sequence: CASSFQGRYQPQHF. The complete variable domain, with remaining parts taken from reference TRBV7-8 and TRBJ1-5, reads GAGVSQSPRYKVAKRGQDVALRCDPISGHVSLFWYQQALGQGPEFLTYFQNEAQLDKSGLPSDRFFAERPEGSVSTLKIQRTQQEDSAVYLCASSFQGRYQPQHFGDGTRLSIL.

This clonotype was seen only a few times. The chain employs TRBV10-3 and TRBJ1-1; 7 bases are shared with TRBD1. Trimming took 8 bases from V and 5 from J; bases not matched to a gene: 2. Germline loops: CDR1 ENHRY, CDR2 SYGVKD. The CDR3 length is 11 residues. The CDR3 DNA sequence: TGTGCCATCGCACAGGGGACTGAAGCTTTCTTT. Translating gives CAIAQGTEAFF.

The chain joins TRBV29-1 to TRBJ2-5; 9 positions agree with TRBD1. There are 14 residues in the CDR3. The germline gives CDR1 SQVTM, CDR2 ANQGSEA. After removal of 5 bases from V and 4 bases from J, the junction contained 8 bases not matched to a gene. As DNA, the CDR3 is TGCAGCGTTCAGAAAACAGGGGGCGGAGAGACCCAGTACTTC. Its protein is CSVQKTGGGETQYF.

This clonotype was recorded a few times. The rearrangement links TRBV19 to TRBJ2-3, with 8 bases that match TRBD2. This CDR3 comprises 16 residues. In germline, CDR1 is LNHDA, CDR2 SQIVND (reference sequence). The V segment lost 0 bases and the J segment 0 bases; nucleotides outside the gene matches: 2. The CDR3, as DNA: TGTGCCAGTAGTATAGAGAGCGGGGGAAGCACAGATACGCAGTATTTT. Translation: CASSIESGGSTDTQYF.

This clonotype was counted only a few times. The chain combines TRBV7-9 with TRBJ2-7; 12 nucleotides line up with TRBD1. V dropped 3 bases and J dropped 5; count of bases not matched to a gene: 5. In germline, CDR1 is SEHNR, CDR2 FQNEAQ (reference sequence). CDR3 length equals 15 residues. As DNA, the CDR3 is TGTGCCAGCAGCTTCTACGGGACAGGGGGCGACGAGCAGTACGTC. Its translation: CASSFYGTGGDEQYV.

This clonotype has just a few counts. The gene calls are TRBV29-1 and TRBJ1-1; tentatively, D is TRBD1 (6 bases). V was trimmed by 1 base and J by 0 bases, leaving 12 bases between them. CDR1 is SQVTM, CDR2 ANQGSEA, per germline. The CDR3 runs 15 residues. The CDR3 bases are TGCAGCGTTGAAGGGGGGGGGGCGGTGAACACTGAAGCTTTCTTT. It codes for CSVEGGGAVNTEAFF.

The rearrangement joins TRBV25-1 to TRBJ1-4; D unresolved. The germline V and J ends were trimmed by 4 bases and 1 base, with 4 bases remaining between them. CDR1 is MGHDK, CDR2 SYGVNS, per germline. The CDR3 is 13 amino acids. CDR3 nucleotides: TGTGCCAGCAGTGGATTAACTAATGAAAAACTGTTTTTT. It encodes CASSGLTNEKLFF.

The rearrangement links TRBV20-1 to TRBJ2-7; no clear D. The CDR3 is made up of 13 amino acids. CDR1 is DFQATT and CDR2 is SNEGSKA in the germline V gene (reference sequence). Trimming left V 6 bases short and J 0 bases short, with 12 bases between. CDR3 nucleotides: TGCAGTGCGCCTTCATACGACTCCTACGAGCAGTACTTC. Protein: CSAPSYDSYEQYF.

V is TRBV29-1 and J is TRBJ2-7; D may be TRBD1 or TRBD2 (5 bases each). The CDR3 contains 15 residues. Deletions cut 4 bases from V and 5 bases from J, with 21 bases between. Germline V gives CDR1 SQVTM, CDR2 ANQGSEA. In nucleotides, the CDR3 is TGCAGCGTTGGGAGGCTACAGGCGTCGGCTGACGAGCAGTACTTC. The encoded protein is CSVGRLQASADEQYF.

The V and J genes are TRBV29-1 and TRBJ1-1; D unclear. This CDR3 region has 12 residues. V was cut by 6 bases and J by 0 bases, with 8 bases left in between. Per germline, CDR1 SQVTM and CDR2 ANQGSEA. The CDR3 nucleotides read TGCAGCGTCTGGGCGCTGAACACTGAAGCTTTCTTT. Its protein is CSVWALNTEAFF.

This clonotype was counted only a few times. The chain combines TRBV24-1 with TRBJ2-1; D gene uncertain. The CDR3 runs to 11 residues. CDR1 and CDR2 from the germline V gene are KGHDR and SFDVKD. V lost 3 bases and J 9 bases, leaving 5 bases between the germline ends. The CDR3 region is CATSDVSEQFF. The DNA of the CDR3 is TGTGCCACCAGTGATGTGTCTGAGCAGTTCTTC.

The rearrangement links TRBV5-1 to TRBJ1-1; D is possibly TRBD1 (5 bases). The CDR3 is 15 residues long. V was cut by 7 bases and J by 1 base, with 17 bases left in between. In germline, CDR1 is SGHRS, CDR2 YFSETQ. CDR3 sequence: CASQNLGGSNTEAFF. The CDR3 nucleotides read TGCGCCAGCCAAAATTTGGGGGGTTCGAACACTGAAGCTTTCTTT.

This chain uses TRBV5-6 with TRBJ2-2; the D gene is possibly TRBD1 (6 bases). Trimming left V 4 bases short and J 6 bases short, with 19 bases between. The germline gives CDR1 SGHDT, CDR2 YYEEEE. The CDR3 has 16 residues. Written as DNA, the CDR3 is TGTGCCAGCAGCGTCTCAGGGGAAACGGGATCCGGGGAGCTGTTTTTT. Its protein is CASSVSGETGSGELFF.

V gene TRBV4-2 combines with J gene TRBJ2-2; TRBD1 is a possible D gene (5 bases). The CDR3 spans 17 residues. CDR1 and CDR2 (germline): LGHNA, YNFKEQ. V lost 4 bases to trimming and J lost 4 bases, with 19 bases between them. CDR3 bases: TGTGCCAGCAGCCTTGGGGCAGTAATACAAATCACCGGGGAGCTGTTTTTT. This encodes CASSLGAVIQITGELFF.

CDR3 nucleotide sequence: TGTGCCAGTAGTATGAGGGGCCCCAATGAGCAGTTCTTC. This sequence encodes CASSMRGPNEQFF. The chain links TRBV19 to TRBJ2-1, with D possibly being TRBD1 or TRBD2 (5 bases each). In germline, CDR1 is LNHDA, CDR2 SQIVND (reference sequence). The CDR3 covers 13 residues. Trimming stripped 3 bases from V and 6 bases from J, with 9 bases between.

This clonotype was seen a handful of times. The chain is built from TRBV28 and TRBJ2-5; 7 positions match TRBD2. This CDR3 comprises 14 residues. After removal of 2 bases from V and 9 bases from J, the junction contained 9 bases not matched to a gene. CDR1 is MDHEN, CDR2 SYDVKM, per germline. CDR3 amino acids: CASSLMPGGGAQYF. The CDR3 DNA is TGTGCCAGCAGTTTAATGCCGGGGGGTGGGGCCCAGTACTTC.

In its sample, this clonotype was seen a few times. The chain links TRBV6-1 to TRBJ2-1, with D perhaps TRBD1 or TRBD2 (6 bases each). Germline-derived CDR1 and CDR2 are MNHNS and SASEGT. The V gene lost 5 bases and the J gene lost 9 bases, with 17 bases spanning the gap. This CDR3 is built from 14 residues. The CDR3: CASSPTRGVGEQFF. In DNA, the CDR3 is TGTGCCAGCAGTCCGACTAGGGGGGTGGGTGAGCAGTTCTTC.

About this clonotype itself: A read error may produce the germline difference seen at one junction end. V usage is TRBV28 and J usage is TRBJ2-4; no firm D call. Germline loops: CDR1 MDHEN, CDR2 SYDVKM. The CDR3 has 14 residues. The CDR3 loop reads CVSSFVDTKNIQYF. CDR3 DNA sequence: TGTGTCAGCAGTTTTGTCGACACTAAAAACATTCAGTACTTC.

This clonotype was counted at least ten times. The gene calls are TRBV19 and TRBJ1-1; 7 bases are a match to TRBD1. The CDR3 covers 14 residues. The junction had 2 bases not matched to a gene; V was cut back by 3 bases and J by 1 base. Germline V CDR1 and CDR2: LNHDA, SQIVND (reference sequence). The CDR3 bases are TGTGCCAGTAGTATGAAGGGGGCGAACACTGAAGCTTTCTTT. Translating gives CASSMKGANTEAFF.

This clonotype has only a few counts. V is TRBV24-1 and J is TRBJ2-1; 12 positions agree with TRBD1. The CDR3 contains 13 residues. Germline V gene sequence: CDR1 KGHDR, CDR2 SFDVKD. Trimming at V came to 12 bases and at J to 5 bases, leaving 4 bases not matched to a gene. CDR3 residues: CAAGQGADNEQFF. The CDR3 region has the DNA TGTGCCGCGGGACAGGGGGCCGACAATGAGCAGTTCTTC.

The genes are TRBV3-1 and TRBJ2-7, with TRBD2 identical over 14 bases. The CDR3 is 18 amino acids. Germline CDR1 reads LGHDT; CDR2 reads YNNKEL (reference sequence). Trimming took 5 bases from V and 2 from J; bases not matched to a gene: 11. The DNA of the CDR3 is TGTGCCAGCAGCTCGGGGCAGGGACTAGCGGGGGCGACCTACGAGCAGTACTTC. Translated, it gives CASSSGQGLAGATYEQYF.

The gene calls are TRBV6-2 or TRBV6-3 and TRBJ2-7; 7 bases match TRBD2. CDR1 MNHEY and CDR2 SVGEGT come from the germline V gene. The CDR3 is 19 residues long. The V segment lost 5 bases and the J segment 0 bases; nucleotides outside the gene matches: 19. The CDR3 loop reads CASSHRSIGSGAGSYEQYF. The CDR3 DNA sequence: TGTGCCAGCAGTCATCGATCGATTGGGAGCGGGGCTGGCTCCTACGAGCAGTACTTC.

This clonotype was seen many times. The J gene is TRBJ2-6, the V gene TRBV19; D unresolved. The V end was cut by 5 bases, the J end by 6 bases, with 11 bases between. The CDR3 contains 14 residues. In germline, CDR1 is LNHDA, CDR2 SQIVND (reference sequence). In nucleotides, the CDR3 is TGTGCCAGTAGTTATGGGGTGGAGGCCAACGTCCTGACTTTC. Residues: CASSYGVEANVLTF.

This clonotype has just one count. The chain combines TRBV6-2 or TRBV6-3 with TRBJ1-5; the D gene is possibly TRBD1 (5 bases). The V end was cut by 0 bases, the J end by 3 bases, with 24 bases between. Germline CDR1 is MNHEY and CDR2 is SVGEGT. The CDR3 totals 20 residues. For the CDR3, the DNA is TGTGCCAGCAGTTACTCGCATTTGACGAACATAGGACACATCAATCAGCCCCAGCATTTT. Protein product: CASSYSHLTNIGHINQPQHF.

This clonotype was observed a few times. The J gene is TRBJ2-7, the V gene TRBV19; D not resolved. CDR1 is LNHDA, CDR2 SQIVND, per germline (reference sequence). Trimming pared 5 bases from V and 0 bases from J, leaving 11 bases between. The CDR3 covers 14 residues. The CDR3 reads CASSPRGDSYEQYV. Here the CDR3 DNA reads TGTGCCAGTAGTCCCCGCGGAGACTCCTACGAGCAGTACGTC.

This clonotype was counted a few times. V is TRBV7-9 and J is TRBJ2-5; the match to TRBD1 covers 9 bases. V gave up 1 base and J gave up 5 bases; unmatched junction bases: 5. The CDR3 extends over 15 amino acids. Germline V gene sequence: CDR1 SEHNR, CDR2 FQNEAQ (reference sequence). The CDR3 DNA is TGTGCCAGCAGCTTAGTTAACAGGGGGCGTGAGACCCAGTACTTC. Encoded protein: CASSLVNRGRETQYF.

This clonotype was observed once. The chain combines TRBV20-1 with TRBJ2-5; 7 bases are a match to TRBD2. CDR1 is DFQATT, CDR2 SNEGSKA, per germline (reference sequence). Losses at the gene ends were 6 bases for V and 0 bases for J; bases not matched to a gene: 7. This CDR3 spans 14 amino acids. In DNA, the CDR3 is TGCAGTGCGCAGCGGGGAATGTACCAAGAGACCCAGTACTTC. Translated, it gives CSAQRGMYQETQYF.

The CDR3 sequence is CASRRGGVTGRYQETQYF. In DNA, the CDR3 is TGCGCCAGCAGGAGGGGAGGGGTGACGGGGCGCTACCAAGAGACCCAGTACTTC. The chain has TRBV23-1 and TRBJ2-5; 7 bases match TRBD2. TRBV23-1 is an ORF, with its function uncertain. V lost 6 bases and J lost 0; bases outside the gene matches: 16. The CDR3 totals 18 residues.

This chain's CDR3 is CASSHIRETYEQYF. The CDR3, as DNA: TGTGCCAGCAGCCACATCAGGGAGACCTACGAGCAGTACTTC. The chain carries TRBV13 and TRBJ2-7; perhaps D is TRBD1 or TRBD2 (5 bases each). CDR3 length equals 14 residues. Germline V gene sequence: CDR1 PRHDT, CDR2 FYEKMQ (reference sequence). V dropped 5 bases and J dropped 2 bases, with 13 bases sitting between them.

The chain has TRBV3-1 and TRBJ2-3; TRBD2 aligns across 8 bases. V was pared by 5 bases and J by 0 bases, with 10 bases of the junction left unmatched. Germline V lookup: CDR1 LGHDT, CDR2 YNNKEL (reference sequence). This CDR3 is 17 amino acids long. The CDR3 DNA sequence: TGTGCCAGCAGCTGGGGCATAGCGGGAACTAGCACAGATACGCAGTATTTT. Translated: CASSWGIAGTSTDTQYF.